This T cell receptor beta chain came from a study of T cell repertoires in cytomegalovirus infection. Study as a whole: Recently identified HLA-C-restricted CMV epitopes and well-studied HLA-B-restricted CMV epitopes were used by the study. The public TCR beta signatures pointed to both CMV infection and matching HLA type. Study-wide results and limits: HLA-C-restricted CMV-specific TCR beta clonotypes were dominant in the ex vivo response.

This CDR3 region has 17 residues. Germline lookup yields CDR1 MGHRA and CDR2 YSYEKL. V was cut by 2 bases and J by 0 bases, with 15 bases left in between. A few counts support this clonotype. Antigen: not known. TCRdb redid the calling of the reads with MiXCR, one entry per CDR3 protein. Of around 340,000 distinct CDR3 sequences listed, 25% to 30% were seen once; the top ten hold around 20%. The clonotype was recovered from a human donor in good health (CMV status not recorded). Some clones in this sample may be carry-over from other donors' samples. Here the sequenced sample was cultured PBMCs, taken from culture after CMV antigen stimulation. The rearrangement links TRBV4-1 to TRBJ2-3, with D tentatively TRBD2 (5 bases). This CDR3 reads CASSQPREGSSTDTQYF. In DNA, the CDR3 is TGCGCCAGCAGCCAACCTCGGGAAGGTTCTAGCACAGATACGCAGTATTTT.